This TCR beta chain was identified in a study of CD8 T cells in Susac syndrome. About the study: Eight or nine of the sequenced Susac syndrome patients were in remission, and 5 or 6 had active disease.

CDR1 and CDR2 (germline): LNHDA, SQIVND (reference sequence). CDR3 size: 14 residues. V was cut by 4 bases and J by 1 base, with 10 bases left in between. Broader study findings: It was acknowledged in the study that its TCR sequencing and HLA analysis involved a relatively small number of individuals.

RNA, at about 0.45 to 1 ug, was reverse transcribed with random hexamers. TCRdb passed the immunoSEQ multiplex PCR reads through MiXCR, listing each CDR3 protein once. The data contain about 77,000 distinct CDR3 sequences, around 93% of them singletons. A word on this clonotype: Its target is unknown.

The specimen sequenced was CD4+ T cells from PBMCs. The gene calls are TRBV19 and TRBJ1-1; D gene ambiguous. This clonotype originated in a human donor with Susac syndrome. CDR3 sequence reads: CASSKSNTNTEAFF. DNA for the CDR3: TGTGCCAGTAGTAAGAGCAACACGAACACTGAAGCTTTCTTT. Variable domain in full (rest from reference TRBV19 and TRBJ1-1): DGGITQSPKYLFRKEGQNVTLSCEQNLNHDAMYWYRQDPGQGLRLIYYSQIVNDFQKGDIAEGYSVSREKKESFPLTVTSAQKNPTAFYLCASSKSNTNTEAFFGQGTRLTVV.